Listed here are 14 T cell receptor beta chains from one sample, sequenced in a study of blood T cell repertoires in COVID-19. Some clones are missing from TCRdb's copy, which holds only in-frame ones; the method was immunoSEQ multiplex PCR. Of 150,000 to 200,000 clones in the sample, about 89% are singletons; the top ten hold approximately 0.8%. The sample taken for sequencing was PBMCs or T cells enriched from blood (not recorded which). The source of these receptors is a woman younger than 35 who had recovered from COVID-19.

The CDR3, as DNA: TGCGCCAGCAGCTGGAGGTCCCATCGGTCCTACGAGCAGTACTTC. It codes for CASSWRSHRSYEQYF. This chain uses TRBV5-1 with TRBJ2-7; D perhaps matches TRBD2 (5 bases). Germline V gene data show CDR1 as SGHRS and CDR2 as YFSETQ. This CDR3 is 15 amino acids long. Between the trimmed V and J ends, which lost 3 bases and 1 base, there was a span of 14 bases. Filled out from reference TRBV5-1 and TRBJ2-7, the complete variable domain reads KAGVTQTPRYLIKTRGQQVTLSCSPISGHRSVSWYQQTPGQGLQFLFEYFSETQRNKGNFPGRFSGRQFSNSRSEMNVSTLELGDSALYLCASSWRSHRSYEQYFGPGTRLTVT.

V usage is TRBV11-3 and J usage is TRBJ2-6; 7 bases align to TRBD1. Trimming took 6 bases from V and 0 from J; bases not matched to a gene: 17. The germline V gene encodes CDR1 SGHNT and CDR2 YENEEA. This CDR3 is built from 20 residues. The CDR3 sequence is CASSPWPPETGHSGANVLTF. In DNA form, the CDR3 reads TGTGCCAGCAGTCCCTGGCCACCCGAGACAGGGCACTCTGGGGCCAACGTCCTGACTTTC.

A single count supports this clone. This sequence joins TRBV5-8 and TRBJ2-7; D not resolved. The V end was cut by 0 bases, the J end by 3 bases, with 10 bases between. In germline, CDR1 is SGHTS, CDR2 YDEGEE. The CDR3 has 14 amino acids. Here the CDR3 reads CASSLVIDNYEQYF. CDR3 DNA: TGTGCCAGCAGCTTGGTGATAGACAACTACGAGCAGTACTTC. Full variable domain (rest looked up from reference TRBV5-8 and TRBJ2-7): EAGVTQSPTHLIKTRGQQATLRCSPISGHTSVYWYQQALGLGLQFLLWYDEGEERNRGNFPPRFSGRQFPNYSSELNVNALELEDSALYLCASSLVIDNYEQYFGPGTRLTVT.

J is TRBJ2-1 and V is TRBV24-1; 7 positions match TRBD1. Germline trimming cut 4 bases from V and 1 base from J; bases unmatched to any gene: 3. The V gene's germline CDR1 is KGHDR and CDR2 SFDVKD. The CDR3 has 15 residues. CDR3: CATSDPQGSYNEQFF. The CDR3, as DNA: TGTGCCACCAGTGACCCACAGGGGTCCTACAATGAGCAGTTCTTC.

The gene calls are TRBV30 and TRBJ1-2; no reliable D call. The germline gives CDR1 GTSNPN, CDR2 SVGIG (reference sequence). This CDR3 region has 12 residues. V lost 2 bases and J lost 8, with 12 bases in between. The CDR3 nucleotides are TGTGCCTGGAGTCCTGGCACGTCGGGCTACACCTTC. It translates to CAWSPGTSGYTF.

This sequence joins TRBV3-1 (or the pseudogene TRBV3-2) and TRBJ1-1; the D gene is possibly TRBD1 (5 bases). The length of the CDR3 is 13 residues. CDR1 is LGHDT, CDR2 YNNKEL, per germline (reference sequence). The V end was cut by 8 bases, the J end by 6 bases, with 16 bases between. CDR3 in amino acids: CASSPATGAEAFF. The CDR3 nucleotides read TGTGCCAGCTCCCCCGCCACAGGTGCTGAAGCTTTCTTT.

The chain employs TRBV25-1 and TRBJ2-1, with 7 positions matching TRBD2. Trimming took 5 bases from V and 8 from J; bases not matched to a gene: 18. This CDR3 spans 17 amino acids. CDR1 and CDR2 from the germline V gene are MGHDK and SYGVNS. The CDR3 nucleotides read TGTGCCAGCAGTCCCCGCCTCGGGGGAGGGCCAGACTATGAGCAGTTCTTC. Translating gives CASSPRLGGGPDYEQFF.

The chain combines TRBV4-3 with TRBJ2-1; 10 bases are shared with TRBD2. Germline-derived CDR1 and CDR2 are LGHNA and YSLEER. V was clipped by 0 bases and J by 0 bases; unmatched bases: 5. The CDR3 spans 18 residues. This chain's CDR3 is CASSQDGLAGVSYNEQFF. The CDR3 bases are TGCGCCAGCAGCCAAGATGGTCTAGCGGGAGTCTCCTACAATGAGCAGTTCTTC.

The chain carries TRBV7-9 and TRBJ2-7; TRBD2 is a possible D gene (6 bases). Germline V gene sequence: CDR1 SEHNR, CDR2 FQNEAQ (reference sequence). V was cut by 4 bases and J by 3 bases, with 10 bases left in between. This CDR3 has 13 residues. The CDR3 nucleotides are TGTGCCAGCAGCTCCTCCGGGGGCTACGAGCAGTACTTC. Translated, it gives CASSSSGGYEQYF.

V and J are TRBV19 and TRBJ2-5; weak D call: TRBD1 (6 bases). In germline, CDR1 is LNHDA, CDR2 SQIVND (reference sequence). The ends were cut back, 6 bases at V and 1 base at J, with 15 bases in the middle. There are 15 residues in the CDR3. In DNA, the CDR3 is TGTGCCAGTAGCACTGGACAGACTATCCAAGAGACCCAGTACTTC. It is translated as CASSTGQTIQETQYF. The full variable domain, its missing parts supplied by reference TRBV19 and TRBJ2-5, is DGGITQSPKYLFRKEGQNVTLSCEQNLNHDAMYWYRQDPGQGLRLIYYSQIVNDFQKGDIAEGYSVSREKKESFPLTVTSAQKNPTAFYLCASSTGQTIQETQYFGPGTRLLVL.

V gene TRBV27 combines with J gene TRBJ2-5; 11 bases match TRBD1. Germline-derived CDR1 and CDR2 are MNHEY and SMNVEV (reference sequence). The trim removed 2 bases at V and 6 bases at J, leaving 2 bases unmatched. This CDR3 comprises 14 residues. CDR3: CASSLGQGAKTQYF. Written as DNA, the CDR3 is TGTGCCAGCAGTTTAGGACAGGGGGCCAAGACCCAGTACTTC.

DNA of the CDR3: TGTGCCAGCAGCCCTGGGCGCGGCAGGGAAGACGAAAAACTGTTTTTT. Translated: CASSPGRGREDEKLFF. The rearrangement uses TRBV5-4 and TRBJ1-4, with D perhaps matching TRBD1 (5 bases). CDR3 length: 16 amino acids. Germline lookup yields CDR1 SGHNT and CDR2 YYREEE (reference sequence). With 4 bases removed from V and 8 bases from J, the gap between germline ends came to 21 bases.

This chain links TRBV19 with TRBJ1-1; 9 bases align to TRBD1. The J segment lost 0 bases and the V segment lost 6 bases, leaving 14 bases of the junction unmatched. The CDR3 is 18 amino acids. Germline V gene sequence: CDR1 LNHDA, CDR2 SQIVND (reference sequence). The CDR3, as DNA: TGTGCCAGTAGGACTCAACAGGGGGCAATCCAGTTGAACACTGAAGCTTTCTTT. Protein product: CASRTQQGAIQLNTEAFF.

The V and J genes are TRBV5-1 and TRBJ2-2; 10 bases are shared with TRBD2. Per germline, CDR1 SGHRS and CDR2 YFSETQ. This CDR3 has 15 residues. Unmatched junction bases numbered 11, after V lost 9 bases and J lost 6 bases. Written as DNA, the CDR3 is TGCGCCACCCGTCGGCTAGCGGGAGACCCCGGGGAGCTGTTTTTT. Translating gives CATRRLAGDPGELFF.